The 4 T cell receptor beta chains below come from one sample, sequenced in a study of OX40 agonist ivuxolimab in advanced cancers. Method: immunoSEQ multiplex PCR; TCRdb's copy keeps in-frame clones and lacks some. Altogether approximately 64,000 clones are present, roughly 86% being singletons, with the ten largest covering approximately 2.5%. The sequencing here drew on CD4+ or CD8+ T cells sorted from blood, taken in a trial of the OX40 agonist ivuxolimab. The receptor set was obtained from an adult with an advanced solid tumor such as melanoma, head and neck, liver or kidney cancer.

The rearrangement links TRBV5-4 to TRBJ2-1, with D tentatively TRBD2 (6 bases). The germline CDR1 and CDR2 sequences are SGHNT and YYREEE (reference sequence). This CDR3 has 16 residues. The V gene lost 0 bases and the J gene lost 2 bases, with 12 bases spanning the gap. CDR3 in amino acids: CASSLGGLAPYNEQFF. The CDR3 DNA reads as TGTGCCAGCAGCTTGGGCGGTCTAGCGCCCTACAATGAGCAGTTCTTC.

The CDR3 reads CSADRASGETQYF. As DNA, the CDR3 is TGCAGCGCCGACAGGGCCTCCGGGGAGACCCAGTACTTC. V and J are TRBV29-1 and TRBJ2-5, with 7 nucleotides matching TRBD1. The CDR3 runs 13 residues. In germline, CDR1 is SQVTM, CDR2 ANQGSEA. V trimming: 7 bases; J trimming: 5 bases; junction bases outside the gene matches: 10.

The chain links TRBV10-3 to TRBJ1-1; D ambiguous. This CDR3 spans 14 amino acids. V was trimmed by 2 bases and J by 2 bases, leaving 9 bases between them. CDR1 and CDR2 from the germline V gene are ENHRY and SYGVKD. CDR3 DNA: TGTGCCATCAGTGAGAGGGCCGGAAACACTGAAGCTTTCTTT. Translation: CAISERAGNTEAFF.

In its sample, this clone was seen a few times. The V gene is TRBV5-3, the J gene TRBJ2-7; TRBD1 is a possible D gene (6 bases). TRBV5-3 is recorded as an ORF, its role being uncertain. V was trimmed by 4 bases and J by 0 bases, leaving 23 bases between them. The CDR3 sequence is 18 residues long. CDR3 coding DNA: TGTGCCAGAAGCCGAAAAATATACAGGGCTCCTAGCTCCTACGAGCAGTACTTC. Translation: CARSRKIYRAPSSYEQYF.